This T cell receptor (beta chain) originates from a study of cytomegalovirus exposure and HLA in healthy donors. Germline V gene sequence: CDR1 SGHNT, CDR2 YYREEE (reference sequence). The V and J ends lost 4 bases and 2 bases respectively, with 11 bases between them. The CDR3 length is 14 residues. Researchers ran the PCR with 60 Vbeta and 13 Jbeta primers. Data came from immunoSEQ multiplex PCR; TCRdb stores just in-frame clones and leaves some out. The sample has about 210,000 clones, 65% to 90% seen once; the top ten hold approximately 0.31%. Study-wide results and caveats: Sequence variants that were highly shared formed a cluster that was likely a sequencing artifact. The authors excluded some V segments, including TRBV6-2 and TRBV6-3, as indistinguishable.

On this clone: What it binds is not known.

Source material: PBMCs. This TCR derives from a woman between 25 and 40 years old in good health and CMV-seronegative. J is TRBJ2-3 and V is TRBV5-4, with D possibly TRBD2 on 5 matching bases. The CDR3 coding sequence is TGTGCCAGCAGCGACCGGGAATACACAGATACGCAGTATTTT. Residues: CASSDREYTDTQYF.